Here is one T cell receptor (beta chain) with its context. This sample stems from a study of blood T cell repertoires in COVID-19. Turning to the study itself: The origin of the acute and convalescent COVID-19 samples was the United States, Italy and Spain.

In the authors' workflow: Counts of nucleated cells, estimated from reference gene primer amplification, were obtained. Sequencing was performed with immunoSEQ multiplex PCR; in TCRdb, only in-frame clones are kept and a portion is missing. That table gives V, J and clone size, and the DNA gave D and trimming. The data contain roughly 150,000 clones, roughly 90% of them singletons. CDR3 length: 13 residues. The germline CDR1 and CDR2 sequences are SQVTM and ANQGSEA. V gave up 4 bases and J gave up 4 bases, with 13 bases separating them. Cohorts were based on clinical histories the participants reported.

This sequence was found in a woman aged 40 to 50 who had been exposed to COVID-19. The J gene is TRBJ1-2, the V gene TRBV29-1; tentatively, D is TRBD1 (6 bases). Material for sequencing was PBMCs or T cells enriched from blood (not recorded which). The CDR3 nucleotides read TGCAGCGTTGCCTCCAGGGGCGTCTATGGCTACACCTTC. It encodes CSVASRGVYGYTF.